The sample holds many counts of the clone carrying this T cell receptor (beta chain). Its cognate antigen is unknown. Germline loops: CDR1 SGHTA, CDR2 FQGNSA. With 5 bases removed from V and 5 bases from J, the gap between germline ends came to 8 bases. This CDR3 has 12 residues. The data were taken from a study of T-cell reconstitution after alpha-beta-depleted transplantation in children. General study results and limits: Approximately two months post-transplant, alpha-beta T cells reportedly originated from several hundred expanded graft clones. Newly produced T cells mostly provided counts and TCRbeta diversity after one year, as hyperexpanded clones declined.

Preparation of the TCRbeta library was carried out with unique molecular identifiers. MiXCR, applied by TCRdb to the PCR reads, yields one record per CDR3 protein. The sample carries almost 250,000 distinct CDR3 sequences, around 25% recorded once. This TCR was sampled from a girl aged 2-15 years with Fanconi anemia, due to receive a stem cell transplant. The rearrangement links TRBV7-2 to TRBJ2-3, with D uncertain. The sample here was PBMCs, taken before TCRalphabeta/CD19-depleted stem cell transplant. The CDR3 spells CASSRQLDTQYF. CDR3 in DNA: TGTGCCAGCAGCCGCCAATTAGATACGCAGTATTTT.